A single TCR beta chain is shown here with its context. Its target is not known. Sequencing used immunoSEQ version 4 in survey mode. TCRdb's table, derived via immunoSEQ multiplex PCR, lists solely in-frame clones and lacks some. The table has fewer than 45,000 clones, less than 90% seen once. The data originate from a study of persistence of HIV-infected CD4 T cells. Looking at the study overall: Blood samples, up to 180 mL, came from multiple time points, except two leukapheresis donors sampled once.

This nonspecific control used anti-CD3/anti-CD28 bead stimulation of CD4+ T cells. Responding CD4+ T cells were sorted by upregulation of both CD40 ligand and CD69. V lost 4 bases and J lost 5, with 16 bases in between. This CDR3 spans 16 amino acids. The sample here was CD4+ T cells sorted from PBMCs after roughly 18-hour stimulation, taken from a patient who received antiretroviral therapy. The sequence came from an adult woman with HIV who was CMV-seropositive. V and J are TRBV5-3 and TRBJ1-6, with D perhaps TRBD1 (6 bases). TRBV5-3 is classed as an ORF, of uncertain function. The CDR3 loop is CARSIGRGENNSPLHF. Written as DNA, the CDR3 is TGTGCCAGAAGCATTGGGAGGGGGGAGAATAATTCACCCCTCCACTTT.